This passage covers 23 T cell receptor beta chains from one sample sequenced in a study of T cell changes during pregnancy in multiple sclerosis (dated by TCRdb to about 2019). Library preparation employed the immunoSEQ multiplex PCR assay. The table was pulled from immuneACCESS by TCRdb, which kept in-frame rearrangements only. Such tables lose some clones; where checked, under half of the loss comes from unresolved V genes, and the rest has no known cause. The sample data list about 57,000 clones, and around 90% of these were observed just once. The ten largest make up roughly 0.2% of the sample. Material: CD4+ T cells from peripheral blood mononuclear cells, obtained in the second trimester of pregnancy. These TCRs come from a female donor with multiple sclerosis, enrolled in a pregnancy study.

The chain joins TRBV5-1 to TRBJ2-5, with D unclear. Trimming removed 4 bases at V and 4 bases at J, with 14 bases between. Germline-derived CDR1 and CDR2 are SGHRS and YFSETQ. This CDR3 has 14 residues. CDR3 bases: TGCGCCAGCAGCACTGGTCCCACCCGAGAGACCCAGTACTTC. Its protein product is CASSTGPTRETQYF.

With respect to this clone: An end of the junction differs from the germline gene, which may be a read error. The J gene is TRBJ2-1, the V gene TRBV28; the D is unclear. Germline CDR1 is MDHEN and CDR2 is SYDVKM. The CDR3 sequence is 13 residues long. The CDR3 is CASSPLSHNEQFF. The CDR3 nucleotides are TGTGCCAGCAGCCCTCTCTCCCACAATGAGCAGTTCTTC.

This chain links TRBV5-4 with TRBJ1-4; 7 nucleotides align to TRBD1. Germline V lookup: CDR1 SGHNT, CDR2 YYREEE (reference sequence). The V and J ends lost 3 bases and 0 bases, in that order; junction bases with no gene match: 5. The length of the CDR3 is 16 residues. Here the CDR3 reads CASSSGTEATNEKLFF. The CDR3 coding sequence is TGTGCCAGCAGCTCAGGGACAGAAGCAACTAATGAAAAACTGTTTTTT.

The chain recombines TRBV6-1 with TRBJ2-1, with 12 bases lining up with TRBD1. This CDR3 contains 14 residues. Trimming took 4 bases from V and 9 from J; bases not matched to a gene: 4. Germline assignment: CDR1 MNHNS and CDR2 SASEGT. CDR3 DNA: TGTGCCAGCAGTGGGGGACAGGGGGCGAGTGAGCAGTTCTTC. This sequence encodes CASSGGQGASEQFF.

This clone was observed a few times. The chain links TRBV19 to TRBJ2-1; D perhaps matches TRBD2 (7 bases). Trimming removed 4 bases at V and 7 bases at J, with 17 bases between. CDR1 LNHDA and CDR2 SQIVND come from the germline V gene (reference sequence). The CDR3 loop spans 15 amino acids. Written as DNA, the CDR3 is TGTGCCAGTAGTAGTTTTCGGGGGGCCCGAAATGAGCAGTTCTTC. This encodes CASSSFRGARNEQFF.

The rearrangement joins TRBV5-4 to TRBJ2-3, with a weak D call TRBD2 (5 bases). The germline V and J ends were trimmed by 1 base and 0 bases, with 9 bases remaining between them. The CDR3 loop spans 15 amino acids. Per the germline V gene, CDR1 is SGHNT and CDR2 is YYREEE (reference sequence). The CDR3 sequence: CASSLSSGSTDTQYF. CDR3 bases: TGTGCCAGCAGCTTGTCGAGCGGCAGCACAGATACGCAGTATTTT.

This sequence joins TRBV5-4 and TRBJ2-2, with TRBD2 matching 8 bases. The V gene's germline CDR1 is SGHNT and CDR2 YYREEE (reference sequence). The V gene end was trimmed by 0 bases and the J gene end by 4 bases; junction bases not matched to a gene: 5. The CDR3 has 16 amino acids. CDR3: CASSLEAGAPTGELFF. For the CDR3, the DNA is TGTGCCAGCAGCTTGGAAGCGGGGGCCCCCACCGGGGAGCTGTTTTTT.

The gene calls are TRBV12-2 and TRBJ2-3; the table's D call TRBD2 went unverified against the DNA. TRBV12-2 is designated a pseudogene. The CDR3 loop spans 19 amino acids. As DNA, the CDR3 is TGTGCAAGTCGCTCGAGGACTAGCGGGGGGTCAACTAGCACAGATACGCAGTATTTT. As protein: CASRSRTSGGSTSTDTQYF.

This sequence joins TRBV4-2 and TRBJ2-7; TRBD2 matches at 11 bases. The length of the CDR3 is 16 residues. CDR1 is LGHNA, CDR2 YNFKEQ, per germline. Unmatched junction bases numbered 5, after V lost 2 bases and J lost 2 bases. The DNA of the CDR3 is TGTGCCAGCAGCCAACATAGCGGGGGGGCAACCTACGAGCAGTACTTC. Translation gives CASSQHSGGATYEQYF.

This chain joins TRBV2 and TRBJ2-5, with D possibly being TRBD1 (6 bases). This CDR3 has 16 amino acids. With 6 bases removed from V and 2 bases from J, the gap between germline ends came to 19 bases. Germline CDR1 SNHLY, CDR2 FYNNEI. The CDR3, as DNA: TGTGCCAGCAGCGGCTTGACAGGAGGACCACAAGAGACCCAGTACTTC. Protein product: CASSGLTGGPQETQYF.

CDR3: CASSVGSSTDTQYF. Written as DNA, the CDR3 is TGTGCCAGCAGCGTTGGCTCGAGCACAGATACGCAGTATTTT. The chain couples TRBV9 to TRBJ2-3, with D unresolved. Germline values: CDR1 SGDLS, CDR2 YYNGEE. V lost 2 bases, J lost 0 bases, and 7 bases lay in between. This CDR3 spans 14 amino acids.

The V and J genes are TRBV27 and TRBJ1-4, with a weak D call TRBD1 (6 bases). V lost 0 bases and J 7 bases, leaving 12 bases between the germline ends. The CDR3 length is 15 residues. The germline V gene encodes CDR1 MNHEY and CDR2 SMNVEV (reference sequence). CDR3 coding DNA: TGTGCCAGCAGTTTATCGCGGGGGCGACGTGAAAAACTGTTTTTT. This gives the protein CASSLSRGRREKLFF.

This chain links TRBV19 with TRBJ1-1; maybe TRBD1 (6 bases). The CDR3 spans 17 residues. Germline V gene sequence: CDR1 LNHDA, CDR2 SQIVND (reference sequence). V was trimmed by 2 bases and J by 1 base, leaving 17 bases between them. The CDR3 coding sequence is TGTGCCAGTAGTATAAAGGGGGTACCCCACAGGAACACTGAAGCTTTCTTT. Translation gives CASSIKGVPHRNTEAFF.

The sample holds one count of this clone. The genes are TRBV10-3 and TRBJ1-2; a possible D gene is TRBD1 (6 bases). Per the germline V gene, CDR1 is ENHRY and CDR2 is SYGVKD. This CDR3 contains 14 residues. V gave up 2 bases and J gave up 7 bases, with 14 bases separating them. The CDR3 sequence: CAISEDTGLSGYTF. As DNA, the CDR3 is TGTGCCATCAGTGAGGATACAGGGTTGAGTGGCTACACCTTC.

This chain links TRBV2 with TRBJ2-1; 7 positions agree with TRBD1. This CDR3 is 13 amino acids long. V trimming: 6 bases; J trimming: 4 bases; junction bases outside the gene matches: 3. Germline V CDR1 and CDR2: SNHLY, FYNNEI. CDR3 bases: TGTGCCAGCAGACGGGGACAGTACAATGAGCAGTTCTTC. This sequence encodes CASRRGQYNEQFF.

The chain has TRBV7-6 and TRBJ2-7, with TRBD2 matching 14 bases. CDR3 length equals 17 residues. Germline V lookup: CDR1 SGHVS, CDR2 FNYEAQ. V shed 5 bases and J 6 bases; nucleotides not matched to a gene: 12. The CDR3 DNA follows: TGTGCCAGCAGCCCCTTGGATTTCGGGACTAGCGGGGGCGAGCAGTACTTC. It encodes CASSPLDFGTSGGEQYF.

The chain has TRBV7-5 and TRBJ1-2; the D call in the table, TRBD1, was not verified against the DNA. TRBV7-5 has pseudogene status. The CDR3 extends over 16 amino acids. This CDR3 is CVRSPQIDRVQYGYTF. The DNA of the CDR3 is TGTGTCAGAAGCCCTCAGATCGACAGGGTACAGTATGGCTACACCTTC.

The chain carries TRBV10-3 and TRBJ2-6; 10 bases line up with TRBD1. Germline V gives CDR1 ENHRY, CDR2 SYGVKD. CDR3 length equals 17 residues. V gave up 4 bases and J gave up 4 bases; unmatched junction bases: 7. The CDR3 DNA sequence: TGTGCCATCAGTGCGGGACAGGGGCGAACCGGGGCCAACGTCCTGACTTTC. This encodes CAISAGQGRTGANVLTF.

This clone showed up just a few times. The chain combines TRBV6-1 with TRBJ1-4; the match to TRBD1 covers 8 bases. This CDR3 is built from 15 residues. In germline, CDR1 is MNHNS, CDR2 SASEGT. J gave up 5 bases and V 2 bases, and 4 bases lay outside the gene matches. The CDR3 DNA reads as TGTGCCAGCAGTGAACCGAACAGGGGGAATGAAAAACTGTTTTTT. This codes for CASSEPNRGNEKLFF.

The genes are TRBV5-4 and TRBJ2-1, with TRBD2 matching 7 bases. J was trimmed by 7 bases and V by 0 bases; bases with no gene match: 10. The CDR3 length is 16 residues. Germline V CDR1 and CDR2: SGHNT, YYREEE (reference sequence). In nucleotides, the CDR3 is TGTGCCAGCAGCTTGGACGCGGGAGTCAGGAGGAATGAGCAGTTCTTC. This encodes CASSLDAGVRRNEQFF.

This clone came up once. The chain links TRBV28 to TRBJ1-2; the D gene is possibly TRBD1 (5 bases). V shed 6 bases and J shed 4 bases, with 15 bases lying between them. CDR1 is MDHEN, CDR2 SYDVKM, per germline. CDR3 size: 14 residues. CDR3 coding DNA: TGTGCCAGCAGAACCAGGGAATCCTTCTATGGCTACACCTTC. This encodes CASRTRESFYGYTF.

V is TRBV14 and J is TRBJ1-2; D gene uncertain. Germline lookup yields CDR1 SGHDN and CDR2 FVKESK. Trimming stripped 1 base from V and 1 base from J, with 13 bases between. This CDR3 has 16 residues. CDR3 region: CASSQVGGRNNYGYTF. The CDR3 coding sequence is TGTGCCAGCAGCCAAGTAGGAGGACGAAATAACTATGGCTACACCTTC.

The rearrangement joins TRBV28 to TRBJ1-5; 8 bases line up with TRBD1. Trimming at V came to 4 bases and at J to 1 base, leaving 3 bases not matched to a gene. CDR1 is MDHEN and CDR2 is SYDVKM in the germline V gene. This CDR3 is built from 15 residues. The CDR3 region has the DNA TGTGCCAGCAGTTCCTGGACAGGGAGCAATCAGCCCCAGCATTTT. Its translation is CASSSWTGSNQPQHF.